One and the same sample provided the 27 T cell receptor beta chains below, sequenced in a study of shared clonotypes between healthy human individuals. Clones were read by immunoSEQ multiplex PCR, and TCRdb kept only the in-frame ones, dropping some. The sample contains about 680,000 clones, about 91% of which appear only once. Naive CD8 isolation took CD45RO-negative cells positively selected for CCR7 and excluded terminally differentiated effector memory CD45RA+ cells. The sample taken for sequencing was naive CD8+ T cells sorted from blood. The receptors shown here come from a man aged 25 to 40 in good health.

The chain couples TRBV14 to TRBJ2-7; no clear D gene. The germline V and J ends were trimmed by 3 bases and 2 bases, with 17 bases remaining between them. Germline values: CDR1 SGHDN, CDR2 FVKESK. This CDR3 is 16 amino acids long. The CDR3 DNA follows: TGTGCCAGCAGCCACGGCCAGAGGTTCCTAGCCTACGAGCAGTACTTC. Amino acids: CASSHGQRFLAYEQYF.

The chain combines TRBV7-2 with TRBJ2-7; no clear D gene. Germline V gives CDR1 SGHTA, CDR2 FQGNSA. With 2 bases removed from V and 3 bases from J, the gap between germline ends came to 11 bases. The CDR3 is 14 residues long. The chain's CDR3 is CASSLIETFYEQYF. The CDR3 bases are TGTGCCAGCAGCTTAATTGAGACCTTCTACGAGCAGTACTTC.

This chain uses TRBV7-9 with TRBJ1-5, with TRBD1 identical over 11 bases. Germline assignment: CDR1 SEHNR and CDR2 FQNEAQ (reference sequence). The V and J ends lost 5 bases and 9 bases, in that order; junction bases with no gene match: 3. This CDR3 is built from 13 residues. This CDR3 is CASSLGTGGPQHF. The CDR3 DNA reads TGTGCCAGCAGCCTCGGGACAGGGGGGCCCCAGCATTTT. Full variable domain (outside the CDR3, taken from reference TRBV7-9 and TRBJ1-5): DTGVSQNPRHKITKRGQNVTFRCDPISEHNRLYWYRQTLGQGPEFLTYFQNEAQLEKSRLLSDRFSAERPKGSFSTLEIQRTEQGDSAMYLCASSLGTGGPQHFGDGTRLSIL.

This clone occurred once. The genes are TRBV18 and TRBJ2-1; 11 bases map to TRBD2. The germline V gene has CDR1 KGHSH and CDR2 LQKENI. The CDR3 is 18 residues long. The J segment lost 7 bases and the V segment lost 6 bases, leaving 17 bases of the junction unmatched. CDR3 amino acids: CASSPSYSTSGSLNEQFF. Here the CDR3 DNA reads TGTGCCAGCTCGCCAAGTTACTCAACTAGCGGGAGCCTAAATGAGCAGTTCTTC.

The genes are TRBV7-9 and TRBJ2-5; possibly TRBD2 for D (5 bases). The CDR3 loop spans 14 amino acids. V lost 5 bases, J lost 3 bases, and 13 bases lay in between. The V gene's germline CDR1 is SEHNR and CDR2 FQNEAQ (reference sequence). The chain's CDR3 is CASSAGLTEETQYF. In nucleotides, the CDR3 is TGTGCCAGCAGCGCCGGACTTACCGAAGAGACCCAGTACTTC.

V usage is TRBV27 and J usage is TRBJ1-5; TRBD1 matches 8 bases. CDR3 length: 14 amino acids. Germline values: CDR1 MNHEY, CDR2 SMNVEV (reference sequence). The CDR3 region has the DNA TGTGCAACAGGGGGGGCCGGGTTTAATCAGCCCCAGCATTTT. Amino acids: CATGGAGFNQPQHF.

This chain uses TRBV28 with TRBJ2-3, with 10 bases fitting TRBD2. The germline V gene has CDR1 MDHEN and CDR2 SYDVKM. The CDR3 contains 16 residues. With 6 bases clipped from V and 1 base from J, the junction kept 7 bases outside the gene matches. The CDR3, as DNA: TGTGCCAGCAGAACCTTAGCGGGAGGCCGCACAGATACGCAGTATTTT. It translates to CASRTLAGGRTDTQYF.

This chain connects TRBV27 to TRBJ1-2; 7 bases map to TRBD1. The V gene end was trimmed by 5 bases and the J gene end by 2 bases; junction bases not matched to a gene: 5. CDR1 is MNHEY and CDR2 is SMNVEV in the germline V gene (reference sequence). The CDR3 consists of 14 residues. CDR3 region: CASSRTGYNYGYTF. The CDR3, as DNA: TGTGCCAGCAGTCGGACAGGATACAACTATGGCTACACCTTC.

This chain connects TRBV7-9 to TRBJ1-2, with 8 bases that match TRBD1. Germline CDR1 and CDR2: SEHNR and FQNEAQ (reference sequence). The CDR3 is 12 amino acids. The V and J ends lost 6 bases and 8 bases, in that order; junction bases with no gene match: 5. The DNA of the CDR3 is TGTGCCAGCAGGGGACAGGCTGAGGGCTACACCTTC. Its protein product is CASRGQAEGYTF.

The chain couples TRBV28 to TRBJ2-7; weak D call: TRBD1 (5 bases). Germline lookup yields CDR1 MDHEN and CDR2 SYDVKM. CDR3 size: 17 residues. Trimming shortened V by 4 bases and J by 2 bases, and 21 bases separated the two germline ends. The CDR3 coding sequence is TGTGCCAGCAGTTCGCCCGTCGTCAGGGAAAGGACCTACGAGCAGTACTTC. Translated, it gives CASSSPVVRERTYEQYF. Filled out from reference TRBV28 and TRBJ2-7, the complete variable domain reads DVKVTQSSRYLVKRTGEKVFLECVQDMDHENMFWYRQDPGLGLRLIYFSYDVKMKEKGDIPEGYSVSREKKERFSLILESASTNQTSMYLCASSSPVVRERTYEQYFGPGTRLTVT.

The gene calls are TRBV14 and TRBJ2-7; 7 bases agree with TRBD1. V shed 5 bases and J 0 bases; nucleotides not matched to a gene: 7. Germline lookup yields CDR1 SGHDN and CDR2 FVKESK. The CDR3 consists of 15 residues. CDR3 protein: CASSYRQGSSYEQYF. In DNA, the CDR3 is TGTGCCAGCAGCTACAGACAGGGTAGCTCCTACGAGCAGTACTTC.

This rearrangement joins TRBV30 to TRBJ1-1; D is perhaps TRBD1 (6 bases). V was clipped by 2 bases and J by 4 bases, with 14 bases between them. CDR1 and CDR2 (germline): GTSNPN, SVGIG (reference sequence). CDR3 length: 14 residues. The CDR3 here is CAWSSAGAITEAFF. The CDR3 DNA reads TGTGCCTGGAGTTCGGCGGGGGCGATCACTGAAGCTTTCTTT.

The V call is TRBV28, the J call TRBJ1-5; 9 nucleotides line up with TRBD1. The CDR3 runs to 18 residues. With V trimmed by 3 bases and J by 5 bases, 14 bases remained unmatched. Germline V gene sequence: CDR1 MDHEN, CDR2 SYDVKM. This chain's CDR3 is CASSFPPSGTGYDQPQHF. For the CDR3, the DNA is TGTGCCAGCAGTTTTCCCCCCTCCGGGACAGGGTACGATCAGCCCCAGCATTTT.

This sequence joins TRBV7-6 and TRBJ2-7; D remains unclear. Between the trimmed V and J ends, which lost 5 bases and 7 bases, there was a span of 15 bases. Germline V gene lookup returns CDR1 SGHVS and CDR2 FNYEAQ. The CDR3 runs 13 residues. The CDR3 DNA is TGTGCCAGCAGCCACAGCAAAGGGAAAGAGCAGTACTTC. Protein sequence: CASSHSKGKEQYF.

V is TRBV27 and J is TRBJ2-5; D not resolved. The V gene's germline CDR1 is MNHEY and CDR2 SMNVEV (reference sequence). This CDR3 is built from 14 residues. Trimming left V 1 base short and J 0 bases short, with 6 bases between. The CDR3 sequence: CASSLYPYQETQYF. Here the CDR3 DNA reads TGTGCCAGCAGTTTATACCCTTACCAAGAGACCCAGTACTTC.

Here the CDR3 reads CASSVEAAPYNEQFF. The CDR3 DNA sequence: TGTGCCAGCAGCGTAGAAGCGGCCCCCTACAATGAGCAGTTCTTC. V gene TRBV9 combines with J gene TRBJ2-1; possibly TRBD2 for D (5 bases). Germline loops: CDR1 SGDLS, CDR2 YYNGEE. Trimming left V 0 bases short and J 2 bases short, with 9 bases between. This CDR3 has 15 amino acids.

The chain has TRBV21-1 and TRBJ2-5. TRBV21-1 corresponds to a pseudogene. The CDR3 runs 14 residues. The CDR3, as DNA: TGTGCCAGCCCACTGAAAGAAGGGCCAGAGACCCAGTACTTC. Its protein product is CASPLKEGPETQYF.

V gene TRBV19 combines with J gene TRBJ2-3; D might be TRBD2 (6 bases). Trimming shortened V by 3 bases and J by 5 bases, and 15 bases separated the two germline ends. This CDR3 spans 15 amino acids. CDR1 and CDR2 from the germline V gene are LNHDA and SQIVND (reference sequence). CDR3 sequence reads: CASSIPREWGDTQYF. The CDR3 DNA reads TGTGCCAGTAGTATCCCCCGGGAGTGGGGAGATACGCAGTATTTT.

The gene calls are TRBV5-4 and TRBJ2-7; tentatively, D is TRBD2 (5 bases). Germline lookup yields CDR1 SGHNT and CDR2 YYREEE (reference sequence). There are 12 residues in the CDR3. With 3 bases removed from V and 7 bases from J, the gap between germline ends came to 11 bases. Here the CDR3 reads CASSSGSGEQYF. The CDR3 bases are TGTGCCAGCAGCTCGGGGTCGGGGGAGCAGTACTTC. The full variable domain, completed using reference TRBV5-4 and TRBJ2-7, is ETGVTQSPTHLIKTRGQQVTLRCSSQSGHNTVSWYQQALGQGPQFIFQYYREEENGRGNFPPRFSGLQFPNYSSELNVNALELDDSALYLCASSSGSGEQYFGPGTRLTVT.

The chain has TRBV5-6 and TRBJ2-3; no definite D call. V was shortened by 1 base and J by 1 base, with 10 bases between the two germline ends. The CDR3 consists of 15 residues. Germline CDR1 SGHDT, CDR2 YYEEEE. CDR3 in amino acids: CASSLFNAGTDTQYF. CDR3 nucleotides: TGTGCCAGCAGCTTGTTTAACGCAGGCACAGATACGCAGTATTTT.

The chain recombines TRBV15 with TRBJ2-7; possibly TRBD2 for D (7 bases). The CDR3 length is 15 residues. Trimming cost V 5 bases and J 6 bases, with 20 bases left between them. Germline values: CDR1 LNHNV, CDR2 YYDKDF (reference sequence). The CDR3: CATSVSLGGLPEQYF. The CDR3, as DNA: TGTGCCACCAGCGTGTCTCTGGGGGGGCTGCCCGAGCAGTACTTC.

V is TRBV25-1 and J is TRBJ2-1, with 12 bases matching TRBD2. The CDR3 length is 14 residues. The germline V gene encodes CDR1 MGHDK and CDR2 SYGVNS. The V segment lost 4 bases and the J segment 12 bases; nucleotides outside the gene matches: 7. The CDR3 DNA sequence: TGTGCCAGCAGTGGCGCTAGCGGGAGGGGGGTGCAGTTCTTC. Translating it yields CASSGASGRGVQFF.

This chain's CDR3 is CASSLYRGYSNQPQHF. CDR3 DNA: TGTGCCAGCAGTTTATACAGGGGCTATAGCAATCAGCCCCAGCATTTT. The chain recombines TRBV28 with TRBJ1-5; TRBD1 matches 7 bases. The CDR3 has 16 amino acids. With 1 base clipped from V and 0 bases from J, the junction kept 3 bases outside the gene matches. CDR1 and CDR2 (germline): MDHEN, SYDVKM. Using reference TRBV28 and TRBJ1-5 for the parts outside the CDR3, the full variable domain is DVKVTQSSRYLVKRTGEKVFLECVQDMDHENMFWYRQDPGLGLRLIYFSYDVKMKEKGDIPEGYSVSREKKERFSLILESASTNQTSMYLCASSLYRGYSNQPQHFGDGTRLSIL.

The chain carries TRBV2 and TRBJ2-7; D might be TRBD2 (6 bases). The CDR3 spans 14 residues. Trimming stripped 1 base from V and 6 bases from J, with 13 bases between. Per germline, CDR1 SNHLY and CDR2 FYNNEI. The chain's CDR3 is CASSEGLTSSEQYF. The CDR3, as DNA: TGTGCCAGCAGTGAAGGGCTGACTAGTTCCGAGCAGTACTTC.

This clone was seen a single time. The J gene is TRBJ1-1, the V gene TRBV7-9, with D possibly TRBD1 on 5 matching bases. The germline CDR1 and CDR2 sequences are SEHNR and FQNEAQ (reference sequence). This CDR3 is 14 amino acids long. The ends were cut back, 10 bases at V and 3 bases at J, with 18 bases in the middle. In DNA form, the CDR3 reads TGTGCCACTACGACAGAAGGTGCTGACACTGAAGCTTTCTTT. Its protein is CATTTEGADTEAFF.

The CDR3 spells CASSLGAGGQNEQFF. CDR3 DNA: TGTGCCAGCAGCTTAGGAGCGGGAGGGCAGAATGAGCAGTTCTTC. V gene TRBV7-2 combines with J gene TRBJ2-1, with 10 positions matching TRBD2. CDR3 length: 15 amino acids. Germline assignment: CDR1 SGHTA and CDR2 FQGNSA. J lost 7 bases, V lost 1 base, and 4 bases had no gene match.

The CDR3 bases are TGTGCCAGCAGCGGATCCGGGCCCGAGGGCGGGAAACCTAACTATGGCTACACCTTC. Its translation is CASSGSGPEGGKPNYGYTF. The V and J genes are TRBV7-9 and TRBJ1-2, with D uncertain. This CDR3 has 19 amino acids. The germline V gene encodes CDR1 SEHNR and CDR2 FQNEAQ (reference sequence). The ends were cut back, 5 bases at V and 0 bases at J, with 25 bases in the middle. The entire variable domain, with the rest obtained from reference TRBV7-9 and TRBJ1-2, is as follows: DTGVSQNPRHKITKRGQNVTFRCDPISEHNRLYWYRQTLGQGPEFLTYFQNEAQLEKSRLLSDRFSAERPKGSFSTLEIQRTEQGDSAMYLCASSGSGPEGGKPNYGYTFGSGTRLTVV.